This T cell receptor beta chain was sequenced in a study of blood T cells in healthy people across ages. This clonotype was detected a few times. The CDR3 extends over 14 amino acids. Trimming took 1 base from V and 8 from J, leaving 18 bases between them. The germline V gene has CDR1 GTSNPN and CDR2 SVGIG (reference sequence). A sample-barcoded 5' primer and a J-beta primer mix were used in a second PCR of roughly 7 to 12 cycles. TCRdb reprocessed the 5' RACE reads via MiXCR and lists one record per CDR3 protein. The sample holds some 850,000 distinct CDR3 sequences, roughly 25% seen once. This same sample was also part of a study on T cells of mothers and their children. That report adds: All donors were healthy and Caucasian; they were a few mothers and their six children. TCR recombination output is shaped by thymic selection similarly in related and unrelated pairs.

The chain is built from TRBV30 and TRBJ2-7, with D unresolved. Source material: blood. This sequence was found in a boy aged 5 to 17 in good health. The CDR3 DNA reads as TGTGCCTGGAGTGCTCCCCCGGCACCCCTCAAGCAGTACTTC. Translation: CAWSAPPAPLKQYF.